The 3 T cell receptor beta chains below come from one sample, sequenced in a study of T cell repertoires in cytomegalovirus infection. MiXCR was run by TCRdb on the reads, yielding one entry per CDR3 protein. This table holds about 450,000 distinct CDR3 sequences, approximately 31% found once. Sequencing was performed on PBMCs. Source of these receptors: a human donor in good health (CMV status not recorded). Some clones in this sample may be carry-over from other donors' samples.

The gene calls are TRBV7-9 and TRBJ2-1, with 8 nucleotides matching TRBD1. V shed 3 bases and J 6 bases; nucleotides not matched to a gene: 10. CDR1 SEHNR and CDR2 FQNEAQ come from the germline V gene (reference sequence). The length of the CDR3 is 16 residues. CDR3 sequence (DNA): TGTGCCAGCAGCTTGGGGCAGGGGGCCGTTAGCAATGAGCAGTTCTTC. It specifies CASSLGQGAVSNEQFF. The variable domain in full, completed from reference TRBV7-9 and TRBJ2-1, reads DTGVSQNPRHKITKRGQNVTFRCDPISEHNRLYWYRQTLGQGPEFLTYFQNEAQLEKSRLLSDRFSAERPKGSFSTLEIQRTEQGDSAMYLCASSLGQGAVSNEQFFGPGTRLTVL.

This clonotype was counted a few times. The rearrangement links TRBV9 to TRBJ2-7; D call uncertain. V shed 4 bases and J shed 4 bases, with 12 bases lying between them. Germline V CDR1 and CDR2: SGDLS, YYNGEE. The CDR3 runs 13 residues. CDR3 in amino acids: CASSLDVDYEQYF. CDR3 DNA sequence: TGTGCCAGCAGCCTGGACGTCGATTACGAGCAGTACTTC.

The chain recombines TRBV5-8 with TRBJ1-6; no clear D. The CDR3 has 15 residues. The germline CDR1 and CDR2 sequences are SGHTS and YDEGEE. Trimming took off 4 bases at V and 5 bases at J, with 13 bases between the two ends. The CDR3 region has the DNA TGTGCCAGCAGCCCTGGGCCAACCCATAATTCACCCCTCCACTTT. The encoded protein is CASSPGPTHNSPLHF.